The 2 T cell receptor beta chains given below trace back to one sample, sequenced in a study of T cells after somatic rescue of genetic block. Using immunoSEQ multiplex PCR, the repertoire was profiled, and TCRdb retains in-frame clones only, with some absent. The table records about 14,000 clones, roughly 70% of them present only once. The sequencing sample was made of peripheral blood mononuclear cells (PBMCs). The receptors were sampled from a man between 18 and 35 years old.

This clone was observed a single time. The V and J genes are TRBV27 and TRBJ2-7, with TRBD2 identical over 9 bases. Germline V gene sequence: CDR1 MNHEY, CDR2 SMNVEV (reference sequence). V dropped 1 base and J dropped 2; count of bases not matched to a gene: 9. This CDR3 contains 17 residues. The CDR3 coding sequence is TGTGCCAGCAGTTTATATAGCCTAGCGGGACTCCCCTACGAGCAGTACTTC. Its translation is CASSLYSLAGLPYEQYF.

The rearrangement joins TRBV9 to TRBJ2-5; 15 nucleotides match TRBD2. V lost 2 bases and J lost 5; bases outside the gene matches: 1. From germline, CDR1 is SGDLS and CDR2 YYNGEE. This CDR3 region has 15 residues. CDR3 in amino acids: CASSVGTSGRETQYF. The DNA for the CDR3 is TGTGCCAGCAGCGTCGGGACTAGCGGGAGGGAGACCCAGTACTTC.